These 14 T cell receptor beta chains were sequenced from one sample in a study of blood T cell repertoires in COVID-19. Clones were sequenced by immunoSEQ multiplex PCR, and TCRdb holds only the in-frame ones, with some missing. Here the sample spans approximately 46,000 clones, roughly 86% being singletons. The sample was peripheral blood. These receptors were obtained from a human donor in a cohort sampled during active COVID-19.

The rearrangement uses TRBV5-4 and TRBJ2-5; D may be TRBD2 (6 bases). V shed 0 bases and J shed 1 base, with 7 bases lying between them. This CDR3 is 14 amino acids long. CDR1 is SGHNT and CDR2 is YYREEE in the germline V gene (reference sequence). Here the CDR3 reads CASSLAGAQETQYF. As DNA, the CDR3 is TGTGCCAGCAGCTTGGCGGGAGCCCAAGAGACCCAGTACTTC.

This clone has just a few counts. This chain connects TRBV14 to TRBJ2-5, with TRBD1 identical over 9 bases. Germline V CDR1 and CDR2: SGHDN, FVKESK. This CDR3 has 17 amino acids. V trimming: 2 bases; J trimming: 0 bases; junction bases outside the gene matches: 7. The CDR3 protein is CASSQLQGASYQETQYF. CDR3 sequence (DNA): TGTGCCAGCAGCCAATTACAGGGGGCATCGTACCAAGAGACCCAGTACTTC. Supplemented by reference TRBV14 and TRBJ2-5, the full variable domain reads EAGVTQFPSHSVIEKGQTVTLRCDPISGHDNLYWYRRVMGKEIKFLLHFVKESKQDESGMPNNRFLAERTGGTYSTLKVQPAELEDSGVYFCASSQLQGASYQETQYFGPGTRLLVL.

V is TRBV4-1 and J is TRBJ2-1, with TRBD2 matching over 9 bases. V shed 0 bases and J 10 bases; nucleotides not matched to a gene: 7. Germline values: CDR1 MGHRA, CDR2 YSYEKL. This CDR3 region has 15 residues. The CDR3 bases are TGCGCCAGCAGCCAAGACGGGACTAGCTTTTTCGAGCAGTTCTTC. This sequence encodes CASSQDGTSFFEQFF.

The rearrangement uses TRBV27 and TRBJ1-5, with D possibly matching TRBD1 (6 bases). CDR1 is MNHEY, CDR2 SMNVEV, per germline (reference sequence). Trimming stripped 0 bases from V and 6 bases from J, with 15 bases between. This CDR3 is 16 amino acids long. This CDR3 reads CASSLSGRGASQPQHF. The CDR3 bases are TGTGCCAGCAGTTTATCGGGCAGGGGAGCCAGTCAGCCCCAGCATTTT.

The chain is built from TRBV27 and TRBJ2-7, with D possibly TRBD1 on 6 matching bases. Germline CDR1 reads MNHEY; CDR2 reads SMNVEV (reference sequence). Trimming shortened V by 4 bases and J by 0 bases, and 22 bases separated the two germline ends. The CDR3 extends over 18 amino acids. CDR3 protein: CASSSNRRDRRSSYEQYF. Here the CDR3 DNA reads TGTGCCAGCAGTTCCAACCGACGAGACAGGCGGAGCTCCTACGAGCAGTACTTC.

The chain employs TRBV5-1 and TRBJ2-7, with D perhaps matching TRBD1 (6 bases). This CDR3 has 15 residues. Trimming shortened V by 0 bases and J by 5 bases, and 15 bases separated the two germline ends. Germline V gene data show CDR1 as SGHRS and CDR2 as YFSETQ. CDR3 DNA: TGCGCCAGCAGCTTGGTCAATCCAGGGGCCGACGAGCAGTACTTC. Translating gives CASSLVNPGADEQYF.

This sequence joins TRBV19 and TRBJ2-3; 8 nucleotides line up with TRBD2. Looked up from germline, CDR1 is LNHDA and CDR2 is SQIVND (reference sequence). The length of the CDR3 is 16 residues. V shed 5 bases, J shed 2 bases, and the junction held 9 bases outside the gene matches. The CDR3 protein is CASSRGVAGNTDTQYF. The CDR3 region has the DNA TGTGCCAGTAGTCGCGGGGTAGCGGGGAACACAGATACGCAGTATTTT.

The CDR3 sequence is CASRDRAGELFF. CDR3 in DNA: TGTGCCAGCAGGGACAGGGCCGGGGAGCTGTTTTTT. The V call is TRBV6-5, the J call TRBJ2-2; 8 nucleotides match TRBD1. V lost 6 bases to trimming and J lost 6 bases; unmatched junction nucleotides: 0. The CDR3 spans 12 residues. Germline loops: CDR1 MNHEY, CDR2 SVGAGI.

The chain joins TRBV7-6 to TRBJ2-3, with a tentative D call TRBD2 (5 bases). The CDR3 length is 16 residues. Germline values: CDR1 SGHVS, CDR2 FNYEAQ. V was trimmed by 1 base and J by 3 bases, leaving 14 bases between them. The DNA of the CDR3 is TGTGCCAGCAGCTTAGTCGGTGGGAGTGGGACAGATACGCAGTATTTT. Translating it yields CASSLVGGSGTDTQYF.

The rearrangement uses TRBV3-1 (or the pseudogene TRBV3-2) and TRBJ2-7; 8 positions agree with TRBD2. The CDR3 covers 16 residues. CDR1 and CDR2 from the germline V gene are LGHDT and YNNKEL (reference sequence). Trimming cost V 1 base and J 2 bases; bases outside gene matches: 7. The CDR3 region is CASSQVWSGLAYEQYF. CDR3 bases: TGTGCCAGCAGCCAAGTTTGGTCGGGACTAGCCTACGAGCAGTACTTC.

The chain combines TRBV7-8 with TRBJ1-3, with D unresolved. From germline, CDR1 is SGHVS and CDR2 FQNEAQ. Trimming removed 1 base at V and 4 bases at J, with 14 bases between. The length of the CDR3 is 16 residues. CDR3 in amino acids: CASSLGPPGYGNTIYF. DNA of the CDR3: TGTGCCAGCAGCTTAGGCCCACCGGGATACGGAAACACCATATATTTT.

CDR3 in amino acids: CASSIAGVVLSSGSRDPYEQYF. As DNA, the CDR3 is TGTGCCAGTAGTATAGCTGGGGTTGTGTTATCTAGCGGGAGCCGGGACCCTTACGAGCAGTACTTC. The rearrangement joins TRBV19 to TRBJ2-7, with TRBD2 matching over 10 bases. The ends lost 1 base at V and 4 bases at J; junction bases unmatched: 25. The CDR3 is 22 residues long. CDR1 and CDR2 (germline): LNHDA, SQIVND (reference sequence).

In its sample, this clone was seen once. The CDR3 bases are TGTGCCAGTAGTATCCCAGGCGAGAATGAAAAACTGTTTTTT. Its translation is CASSIPGENEKLFF. The chain joins TRBV19 to TRBJ1-4; no reliable D call. This CDR3 contains 14 residues. Germline loops: CDR1 LNHDA, CDR2 SQIVND (reference sequence). The V gene lost 3 bases and the J gene lost 5 bases, with 10 bases spanning the gap.

This clone was seen once. The chain employs TRBV29-1 and TRBJ2-6; D might be TRBD2 (6 bases). V was clipped by 6 bases and J by 2 bases, with 11 bases between them. Germline loops: CDR1 SQVTM, CDR2 ANQGSEA. This CDR3 is built from 14 residues. Here the CDR3 reads CSVLGGAGANVLTF. Written as DNA, the CDR3 is TGCAGCGTCCTGGGAGGCGCTGGGGCCAACGTCCTGACTTTC. Full variable domain (remainder filled in from reference TRBV29-1 and TRBJ2-6): SAVISQKPSRDICQRGTSLTIQCQVDSQVTMMFWYRQQPGQSLTLIATANQGSEATYESGFVIDKFPISRPNLTFSTLTVSNMSPEDSSIYLCSVLGGAGANVLTFGAGSRLTVL.